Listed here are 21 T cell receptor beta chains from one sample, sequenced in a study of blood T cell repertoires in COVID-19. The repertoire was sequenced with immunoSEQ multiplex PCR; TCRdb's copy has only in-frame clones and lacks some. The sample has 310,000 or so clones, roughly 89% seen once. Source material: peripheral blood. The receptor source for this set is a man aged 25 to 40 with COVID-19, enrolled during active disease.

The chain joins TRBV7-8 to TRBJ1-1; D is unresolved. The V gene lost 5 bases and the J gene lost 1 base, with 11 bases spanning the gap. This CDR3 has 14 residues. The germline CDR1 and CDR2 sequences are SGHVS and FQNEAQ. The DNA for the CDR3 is TGTGCCAGCAGCCCCCTAGAACAGAACACTGAAGCTTTCTTT. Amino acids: CASSPLEQNTEAFF.

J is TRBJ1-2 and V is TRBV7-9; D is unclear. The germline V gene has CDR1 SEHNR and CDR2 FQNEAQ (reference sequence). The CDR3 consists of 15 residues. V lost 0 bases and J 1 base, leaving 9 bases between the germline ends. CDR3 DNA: TGTGCCAGCAGCTTAGCGGGCAGGTTTAACTATGGCTACACCTTC. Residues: CASSLAGRFNYGYTF.

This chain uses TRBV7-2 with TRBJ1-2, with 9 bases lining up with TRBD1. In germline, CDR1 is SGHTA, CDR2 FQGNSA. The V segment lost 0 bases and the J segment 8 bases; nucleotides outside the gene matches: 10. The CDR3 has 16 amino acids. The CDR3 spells CASSLAAGTGYGGYTF. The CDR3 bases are TGTGCCAGCAGCTTAGCTGCCGGGACAGGGTATGGAGGCTACACCTTC.

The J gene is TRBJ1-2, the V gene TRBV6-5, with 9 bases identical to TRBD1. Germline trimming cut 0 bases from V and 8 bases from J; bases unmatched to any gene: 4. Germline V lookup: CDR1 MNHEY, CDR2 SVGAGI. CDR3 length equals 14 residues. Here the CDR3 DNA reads TGTGCCAGCAGTTACTCGGGGACAGGGAACGGCTACACCTTC. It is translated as CASSYSGTGNGYTF.

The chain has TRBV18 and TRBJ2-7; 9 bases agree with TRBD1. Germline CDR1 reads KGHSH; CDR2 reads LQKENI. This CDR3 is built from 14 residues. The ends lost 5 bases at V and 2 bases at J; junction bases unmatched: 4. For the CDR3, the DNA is TGTGCCAGCTCAACAGGACAGGGGACCTACGAGCAGTACTTC. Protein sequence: CASSTGQGTYEQYF. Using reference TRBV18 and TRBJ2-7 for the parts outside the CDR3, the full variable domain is NAGVMQNPRHLVRRRGQEARLRCSPMKGHSHVYWYRQLPEEGLKFMVYLQKENIIDESGMPKERFSAEFPKEGPSILRIQQVVRGDSAAYFCASSTGQGTYEQYFGPGTRLTVT.

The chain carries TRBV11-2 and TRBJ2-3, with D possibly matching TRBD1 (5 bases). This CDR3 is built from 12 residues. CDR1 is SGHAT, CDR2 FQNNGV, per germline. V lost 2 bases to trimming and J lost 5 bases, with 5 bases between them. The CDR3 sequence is CASSLTGDTQYF. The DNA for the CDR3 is TGTGCCAGCAGCTTAACAGGAGATACGCAGTATTTT.

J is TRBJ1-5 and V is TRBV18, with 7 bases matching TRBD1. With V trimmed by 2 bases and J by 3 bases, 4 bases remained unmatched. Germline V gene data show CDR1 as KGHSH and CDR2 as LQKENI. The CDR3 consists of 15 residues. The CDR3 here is CASSPMTGNNQPQHF. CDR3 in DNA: TGTGCCAGCTCACCAATGACAGGGAACAATCAGCCCCAGCATTTT. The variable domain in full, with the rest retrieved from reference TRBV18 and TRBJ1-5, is NAGVMQNPRHLVRRRGQEARLRCSPMKGHSHVYWYRQLPEEGLKFMVYLQKENIIDESGMPKERFSAEFPKEGPSILRIQQVVRGDSAAYFCASSPMTGNNQPQHFGDGTRLSIL.

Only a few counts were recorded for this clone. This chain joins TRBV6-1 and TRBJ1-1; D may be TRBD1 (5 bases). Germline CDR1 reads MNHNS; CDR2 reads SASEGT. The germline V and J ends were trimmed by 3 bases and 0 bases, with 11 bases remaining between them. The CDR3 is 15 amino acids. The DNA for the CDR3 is TGTGCCAGCAGTGATAGAACAGGATTGAACACTGAAGCTTTCTTT. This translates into CASSDRTGLNTEAFF.

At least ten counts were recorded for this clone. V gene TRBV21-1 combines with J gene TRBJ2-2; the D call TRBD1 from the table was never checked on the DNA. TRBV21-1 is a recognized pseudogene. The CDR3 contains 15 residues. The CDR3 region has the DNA TGTGCCAGCAGCAGGAGGGGACAGCACACCGGGGAGCTGTTTTTT. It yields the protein CASSRRGQHTGELFF.

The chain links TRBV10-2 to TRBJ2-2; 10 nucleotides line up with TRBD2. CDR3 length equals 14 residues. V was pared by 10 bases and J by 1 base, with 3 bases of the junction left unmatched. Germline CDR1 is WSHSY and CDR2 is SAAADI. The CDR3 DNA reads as TGCGCCACCAGGACTAGCGGGAACACCGGGGAGCTGTTTTTT. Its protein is CATRTSGNTGELFF.

Here the CDR3 DNA reads TGCGCCAGCAGCCAACAGAACCCTCGTCCATCTCAATCCTACGAGCAGTACTTC. Its protein product is CASSQQNPRPSQSYEQYF. The V and J genes are TRBV4-3 and TRBJ2-7; D unclear. Trimming removed 2 bases from V and 1 base from J, with 21 bases in between. The CDR3 consists of 18 residues. CDR1 is LGHNA, CDR2 YSLEER, per germline.

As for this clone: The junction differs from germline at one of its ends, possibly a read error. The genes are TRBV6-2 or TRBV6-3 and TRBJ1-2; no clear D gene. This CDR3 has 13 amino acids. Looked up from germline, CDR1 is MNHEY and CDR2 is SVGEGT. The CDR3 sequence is CASSYLEYYGYIF. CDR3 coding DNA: TGTGCCAGCAGTTACTTGGAGTACTATGGCTACATCTTC.

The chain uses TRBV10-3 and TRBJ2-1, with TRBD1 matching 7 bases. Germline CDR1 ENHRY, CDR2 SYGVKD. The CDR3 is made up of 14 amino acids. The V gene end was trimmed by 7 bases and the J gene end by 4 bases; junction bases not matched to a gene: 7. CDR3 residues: CAITPGQRYNEQFF. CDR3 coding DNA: TGTGCCATCACACCGGGACAGAGATACAATGAGCAGTTCTTC.

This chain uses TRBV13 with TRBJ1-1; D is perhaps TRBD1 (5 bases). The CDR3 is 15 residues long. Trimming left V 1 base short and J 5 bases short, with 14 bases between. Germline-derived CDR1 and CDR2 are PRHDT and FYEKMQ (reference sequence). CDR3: CASSLVRLGRTEAFF. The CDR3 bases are TGTGCCAGCAGCTTAGTTCGTCTGGGGCGGACTGAAGCTTTCTTT.

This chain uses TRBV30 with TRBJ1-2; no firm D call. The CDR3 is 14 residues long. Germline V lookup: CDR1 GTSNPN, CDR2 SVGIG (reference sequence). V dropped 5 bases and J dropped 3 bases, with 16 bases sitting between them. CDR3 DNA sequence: TGTGCCTGGTCTTTGTGGGCGCAGGACTATGGCTACACCTTC. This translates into CAWSLWAQDYGYTF.

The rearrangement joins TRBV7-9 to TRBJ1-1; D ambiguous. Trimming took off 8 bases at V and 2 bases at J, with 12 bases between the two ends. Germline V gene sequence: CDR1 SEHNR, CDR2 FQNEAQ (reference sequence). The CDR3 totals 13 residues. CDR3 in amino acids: CASFVAANTEAFF. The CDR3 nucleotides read TGTGCCAGCTTCGTTGCGGCCAACACTGAAGCTTTCTTT.

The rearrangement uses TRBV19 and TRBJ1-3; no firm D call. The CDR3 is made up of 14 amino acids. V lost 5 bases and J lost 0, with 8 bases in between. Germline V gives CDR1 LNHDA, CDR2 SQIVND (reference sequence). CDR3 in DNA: TGTGCCAGTAGTGAGAGGAACTCTGGAAACACCATATATTTT. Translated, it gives CASSERNSGNTIYF.

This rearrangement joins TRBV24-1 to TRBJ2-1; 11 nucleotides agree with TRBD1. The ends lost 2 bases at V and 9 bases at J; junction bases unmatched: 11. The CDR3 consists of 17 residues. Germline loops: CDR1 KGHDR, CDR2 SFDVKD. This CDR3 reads CATSDSPYGQGAGEQFF. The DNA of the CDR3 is TGTGCCACCAGTGATTCCCCCTATGGACAGGGGGCTGGTGAGCAGTTCTTC.

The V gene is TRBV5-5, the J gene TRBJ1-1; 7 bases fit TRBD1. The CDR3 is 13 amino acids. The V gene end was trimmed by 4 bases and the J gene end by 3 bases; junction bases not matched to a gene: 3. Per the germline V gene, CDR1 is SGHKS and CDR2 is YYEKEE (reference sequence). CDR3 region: CASSQTGYTEAFF. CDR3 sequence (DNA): TGTGCCAGCAGCCAGACAGGGTACACTGAAGCTTTCTTT.

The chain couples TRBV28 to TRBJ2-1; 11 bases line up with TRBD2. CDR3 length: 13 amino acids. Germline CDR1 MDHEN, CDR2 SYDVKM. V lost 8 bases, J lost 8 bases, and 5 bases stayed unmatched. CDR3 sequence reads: CASLLAGVHEQFF. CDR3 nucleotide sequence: TGTGCCAGCTTACTAGCGGGAGTTCATGAGCAGTTCTTC.

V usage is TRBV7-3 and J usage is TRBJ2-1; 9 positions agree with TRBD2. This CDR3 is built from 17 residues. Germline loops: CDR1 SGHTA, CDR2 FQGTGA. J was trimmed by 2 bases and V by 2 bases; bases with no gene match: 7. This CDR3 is CASSLGGGRGPYNEQFF. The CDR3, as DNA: TGTGCCAGCAGCTTAGGGGGCGGGAGGGGACCCTACAATGAGCAGTTCTTC.